This T cell receptor (beta chain) was sequenced during a study of T cells after yellow fever vaccination. Study information: SMART-Seq v4 Ultra Low Input served to prepare low-cell-number fractions.

This clonotype was counted only a few times. Its target is unknown. V was cut by 10 bases and J by 5 bases, with 14 bases left in between. The CDR3 loop spans 12 amino acids. Per germline, CDR1 LNHDA and CDR2 SQIVND (reference sequence). A process of 5'RACE template switching, which added a universal primer site and UMIs, was used to make TCR cDNA. MiXCR, applied by TCRdb to the 5' RACE reads, yields one record per CDR3 protein. This table has 300,000 to 400,000 distinct CDR3 sequences, 7.5% to 9% appearing once. Study outcomes and limitations: Relatively few clonotypes were ones that appeared in both CD4 and CD8 compartments.

The V and J genes are TRBV19 and TRBJ1-2; TRBD1 is a possible D gene (5 bases). The specimen comprised PBMCs, sampled on the day of the first yellow fever vaccination. The clonotype comes from a man aged 18-30 years who received the YFV17D yellow fever vaccine. CDR3 sequence (DNA): TGTGCCACCGGAATGGGACCTTATGGCTACACCTTC. Its translation: CATGMGPYGYTF.